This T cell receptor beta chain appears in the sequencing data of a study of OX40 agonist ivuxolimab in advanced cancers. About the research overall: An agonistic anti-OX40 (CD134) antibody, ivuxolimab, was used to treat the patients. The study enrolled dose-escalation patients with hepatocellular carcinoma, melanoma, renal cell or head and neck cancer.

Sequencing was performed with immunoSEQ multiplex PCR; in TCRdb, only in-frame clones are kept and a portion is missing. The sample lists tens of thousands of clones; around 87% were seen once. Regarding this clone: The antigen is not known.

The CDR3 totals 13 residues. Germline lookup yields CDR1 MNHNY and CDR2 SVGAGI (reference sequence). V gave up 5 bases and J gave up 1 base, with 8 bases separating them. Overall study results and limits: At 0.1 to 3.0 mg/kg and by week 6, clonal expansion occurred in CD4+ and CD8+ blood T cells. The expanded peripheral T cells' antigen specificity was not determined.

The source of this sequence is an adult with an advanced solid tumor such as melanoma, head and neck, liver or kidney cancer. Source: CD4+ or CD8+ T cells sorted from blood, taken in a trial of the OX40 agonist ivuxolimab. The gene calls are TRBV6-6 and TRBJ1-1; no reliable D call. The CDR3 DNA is TGTGCCAGCAGTCCACAGCCGAACACTGAAGCTTTCTTT. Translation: CASSPQPNTEAFF.